This TCR beta chain originates from a study of response to subunit inactivated influenza vaccine. Regarding the study as a whole: Authors suggested few new T cells are recruited by each seasonal influenza vaccination.

TCRdb redid the calling of the RT-PCR reads with MiXCR, one entry per CDR3 protein. The sample carries about 780,000 distinct CDR3 sequences, about 18% recorded once. Of note for this clonotype: The target antigen is unknown.

Losses at the gene ends were 0 bases for V and 4 bases for J; bases not matched to a gene: 9. This CDR3 is built from 17 residues. CDR1 and CDR2 from the germline V gene are MGHRA and YSYEKL. V is TRBV4-1 and J is TRBJ2-1; 7 bases agree with TRBD2. This specimen was PBMCs from blood, taken around 5 days after vaccination. The receptor's source is a man aged 50-60 years who received an inactivated influenza vaccine. The CDR3 is CASSQDRKGLKYNEQFF. As DNA, the CDR3 is TGCGCCAGCAGCCAAGACCGGAAGGGACTAAAGTACAATGAGCAGTTCTTC.